The 29 T cell receptor beta chains presented below share a single source sample, sequenced in a study of T cells after yellow fever vaccination. From the 5' RACE reads, TCRdb called clonotypes with MiXCR, one entry per CDR3 protein. Of nearly 350,000 distinct CDR3 sequences in the sample, roughly 7.5% are singletons; the top ten hold approximately 15%. Sample: PBMCs, taken around 45 days after the first yellow fever vaccination. These TCRs come from a man between 18 and 35 years old who received the YFV17D yellow fever vaccine.

This clonotype was counted at least ten times. The V gene is TRBV6-5, the J gene TRBJ2-5; TRBD1 matches at 7 bases. The CDR3 has 16 residues. V dropped 5 bases and J dropped 1; count of bases not matched to a gene: 10. Germline loops: CDR1 MNHEY, CDR2 SVGAGI. CDR3 amino acids: CASSPTDRPLQETQYF. In DNA form, the CDR3 reads TGTGCCAGCAGTCCCACGGACAGGCCACTCCAAGAGACCCAGTACTTC.

This clonotype came up a few times. The chain recombines TRBV4-3 with TRBJ2-7, with 8 bases lining up with TRBD1. Germline V CDR1 and CDR2: LGHNA, YSLEER. The CDR3 has 15 amino acids. Germline trimming cut 4 bases from V and 4 bases from J; bases unmatched to any gene: 9. The CDR3 is CASSPGQESIYEQYF. CDR3 nucleotides: TGCGCCAGCAGCCCGGGACAGGAGAGTATTTACGAGCAGTACTTC.

This clonotype was observed a few times. The chain combines TRBV4-1 with TRBJ2-2, with 10 bases matching TRBD1. Germline lookup yields CDR1 MGHRA and CDR2 YSYEKL. The CDR3 extends over 18 amino acids. The ends lost 1 base at V and 5 bases at J; junction bases unmatched: 10. CDR3 bases: TGCGCCAGCAGCCAAGTGGGGGTGGGACAGGGGAGAACCGGGGAGCTGTTTTTT. It yields the protein CASSQVGVGQGRTGELFF.

The V and J genes are TRBV7-9 and TRBJ2-1, with D perhaps being TRBD1 or TRBD2 (6 bases each). This CDR3 comprises 16 residues. Per the germline V gene, CDR1 is SEHNR and CDR2 is FQNEAQ (reference sequence). Between the trimmed V and J ends, which lost 5 bases and 8 bases, there was a span of 22 bases. The CDR3 region has the DNA TGTGCCAGCAGCCCAGGGTGGGGGGCTGAAGGGTATGAGCAGTTCTTC. This translates into CASSPGWGAEGYEQFF.

The V and J genes are TRBV4-2 and TRBJ1-5; D call uncertain. V shed 6 bases and J shed 0 bases, with 12 bases lying between them. Germline V CDR1 and CDR2: LGHNA, YNFKEQ. CDR3 length: 15 amino acids. The chain's CDR3 is CASSEDLGSNQPQHF. Written as DNA, the CDR3 is TGTGCCAGCAGTGAAGATCTCGGTAGCAATCAGCCCCAGCATTTT.

The DNA of the CDR3 is TGTGCCAGCAGCACCCGGACCCCCCTCACCGGGGAGCTGTTTTTT. Encoded protein: CASSTRTPLTGELFF. The rearrangement links TRBV7-2 to TRBJ2-2; D remains ambiguous. Germline V gene sequence: CDR1 SGHTA, CDR2 FQGNSA. The V end was cut by 5 bases, the J end by 4 bases, with 14 bases between. The CDR3 runs to 15 residues.

This clonotype was seen a handful of times. V is TRBV27 and J is TRBJ2-7; 9 nucleotides agree with TRBD2. This CDR3 region has 17 residues. Germline trimming cut 8 bases from V and 0 bases from J; bases unmatched to any gene: 14. Germline CDR1 MNHEY, CDR2 SMNVEV (reference sequence). The CDR3 DNA is TGTGCCAGCTGGGGAGGGGTTAGCGGGGGCGTCTCCTACGAGCAGTACTTC. It yields the protein CASWGGVSGGVSYEQYF.

This clonotype was picked up a small number of times. The V gene is TRBV7-2, the J gene TRBJ2-7; TRBD2 matches at 8 bases. CDR1 is SGHTA, CDR2 FQGNSA, per germline. J lost 5 bases, V lost 3 bases, and 12 bases had no gene match. The CDR3 loop spans 16 amino acids. CDR3 loop: CASSFPRSGGFHEQYF. In DNA form, the CDR3 reads TGTGCCAGCAGCTTTCCACGAAGCGGGGGTTTCCACGAGCAGTACTTC.

This clonotype was detected many times. The gene calls are TRBV20-1 and TRBJ2-2, with D possibly matching TRBD2 (6 bases). The V gene lost 0 bases and the J gene lost 3 bases, with 11 bases spanning the gap. Per germline, CDR1 DFQATT and CDR2 SNEGSKA (reference sequence). This CDR3 contains 15 residues. The CDR3 spells CSARDLGEDTGELFF. The CDR3 coding sequence is TGCAGTGCTAGAGATCTAGGGGAGGACACCGGGGAGCTGTTTTTT.

This clonotype has just a few counts. The rearrangement uses TRBV5-6 and TRBJ2-1; D is unresolved. The CDR3 covers 13 residues. Trimming took 3 bases from V and 4 from J, leaving 8 bases between them. The germline CDR1 and CDR2 sequences are SGHDT and YYEEEE. The CDR3 sequence: CASSYTYYNEQFF. CDR3 nucleotide sequence: TGTGCCAGCAGCTACACCTATTACAATGAGCAGTTCTTC.

This clonotype showed up just a few times. The V gene is TRBV9, the J gene TRBJ2-7, with 8 nucleotides matching TRBD2. V was pared by 0 bases and J by 1 base, with 6 bases of the junction left unmatched. Germline CDR1 and CDR2: SGDLS and YYNGEE. The CDR3 sequence is 16 residues long. The CDR3 sequence is CASSVGSGGISYEQYF. The CDR3, as DNA: TGTGCCAGCAGCGTAGGGTCGGGGGGGATATCCTACGAGCAGTACTTC. Full variable domain (outside the CDR3, taken from reference TRBV9 and TRBJ2-7): DSGVTQTPKHLITATGQRVTLRCSPRSGDLSVYWYQQSLDQGLQFLIQYYNGEERAKGNILERFSAQQFPDLHSELNLSSLELGDSALYFCASSVGSGGISYEQYFGPGTRLTVT.

This clonotype was found a few times. V usage is TRBV4-2 and J usage is TRBJ2-3, with D maybe TRBD2 (5 bases). CDR1 is LGHNA and CDR2 is YNFKEQ in the germline V gene. V lost 4 bases and J lost 6, with 14 bases in between. The CDR3 totals 14 residues. The DNA of the CDR3 is TGTGCCAGCAGCCGCGTGGGGAGCGAGGATACGCAGTATTTT. This gives the protein CASSRVGSEDTQYF.

In this sample, this clonotype turned up a few times. The rearrangement uses TRBV4-1 and TRBJ2-1, with D perhaps TRBD2 (5 bases). This CDR3 is built from 12 residues. Trimming removed 4 bases at V and 8 bases at J, with 9 bases between. Germline V gene data show CDR1 as MGHRA and CDR2 as YSYEKL. The CDR3 bases are TGCGCCAGCAGCCCGGGGATCGATGAGCAGTTCTTC. Its translation: CASSPGIDEQFF.

This clonotype was observed a handful of times. V gene TRBV27 combines with J gene TRBJ2-1, with 7 positions matching TRBD2. The CDR3 loop spans 15 amino acids. CDR1 and CDR2 from the germline V gene are MNHEY and SMNVEV (reference sequence). Trimming at V came to 5 bases and at J to 1 base, leaving 5 bases not matched to a gene. The CDR3: CASSDGTKSYNEQFF. CDR3 DNA: TGTGCCAGCAGTGACGGGACTAAATCCTACAATGAGCAGTTCTTC.

This clonotype was seen only a few times. This chain connects TRBV4-2 to TRBJ2-5; D perhaps matches TRBD2 (5 bases). This CDR3 has 14 amino acids. Germline loops: CDR1 LGHNA, CDR2 YNFKEQ. The V end lost 1 base, the J end lost 0 bases, and 6 bases lay between the germline ends. The DNA for the CDR3 is TGTGCCAGCAGCCAAGGGAGGCACCAAGAGACCCAGTACTTC. Translation gives CASSQGRHQETQYF.

The chain carries TRBV29-1 and TRBJ2-2, with D maybe TRBD1 (5 bases). The CDR3 runs 13 residues. Germline V CDR1 and CDR2: SQVTM, ANQGSEA. V lost 3 bases and J lost 6, with 11 bases in between. CDR3 sequence: CSVDPKGAGELFF. CDR3 DNA sequence: TGCAGCGTTGACCCGAAAGGGGCCGGGGAGCTGTTTTTT.

The chain combines TRBV4-2 with TRBJ2-6; tentative D call: TRBD2 (6 bases). The CDR3 is made up of 15 amino acids. Trimming cost V 5 bases and J 2 bases, with 10 bases left between them. Germline CDR1 is LGHNA and CDR2 is YNFKEQ. The CDR3 loop reads CASSARGPGANVLTF. The DNA of the CDR3 is TGTGCCAGCAGCGCGCGGGGACCTGGGGCCAACGTCCTGACTTTC.

This clonotype was seen more than once but under ten times. V usage is TRBV21-1 and J usage is TRBJ1-5. TRBV21-1 constitutes a pseudogene. This CDR3 is built from 18 residues. The CDR3 nucleotides are TGTGCCAGCAGCAAAACCATTACAACACGTACAAGCAATCAGCCCCAGCATTTT. This encodes CASSKTITTRTSNQPQHF.

This clonotype has at least ten counts. The chain links TRBV7-3 to TRBJ2-1, with 8 bases matching TRBD2. The CDR3 length is 17 residues. V was clipped by 1 base and J by 7 bases; unmatched bases: 12. The germline CDR1 and CDR2 sequences are SGHTA and FQGTGA. The CDR3 reads CASSLNRDGGAGNEQFF. For the CDR3, the DNA is TGTGCCAGCAGCTTAAATCGGGACGGGGGGGCTGGAAATGAGCAGTTCTTC.

This clonotype was found a few times. The CDR3 bases are TGTGCCAGCAGCTGGCCGACAGGGGTCATTCAGTACTTC. Its protein product is CASSWPTGVIQYF. The rearrangement joins TRBV7-2 to TRBJ2-4; 8 nucleotides match TRBD1. The J segment lost 9 bases and the V segment lost 4 bases, leaving 5 bases of the junction unmatched. Germline V gives CDR1 SGHTA, CDR2 FQGNSA. The CDR3 has 13 amino acids.

This chain links TRBV20-1 with TRBJ2-5, with a weak D call TRBD2 (6 bases). This CDR3 spans 13 amino acids. CDR1 is DFQATT and CDR2 is SNEGSKA in the germline V gene (reference sequence). Trimming pared 6 bases from V and 0 bases from J, leaving 11 bases between. Written as DNA, the CDR3 is TGCAGTGCCCGACGGGGGAACCAAGAGACCCAGTACTTC. Translation: CSARRGNQETQYF.

This chain uses TRBV12-3 or TRBV12-4 with TRBJ2-7, with TRBD1 as a possible D gene (5 bases). The CDR3 extends over 13 amino acids. The V gene lost 2 bases and the J gene lost 3 bases, with 8 bases spanning the gap. The CDR3 sequence is CASSLRGHYEQYF. CDR3 in DNA: TGTGCCAGCAGTTTAAGGGGCCACTACGAGCAGTACTTC.

This clonotype occurred a few times. The J gene is TRBJ1-5, the V gene TRBV2; D uncertain. Germline V lookup: CDR1 SNHLY, CDR2 FYNNEI. This CDR3 spans 14 amino acids. The ends were cut back, 8 bases at V and 4 bases at J, with 15 bases in the middle. CDR3 sequence: CASLEGRLNQPQHF. CDR3 coding DNA: TGTGCCAGCCTAGAAGGACGGTTAAATCAGCCCCAGCATTTT.

This clonotype was detected a few times. The V and J genes are TRBV6-2 or TRBV6-3 and TRBJ2-3, with TRBD2 matching 13 bases. Germline V gene lookup returns CDR1 MNHEY and CDR2 SVGEGT. The CDR3 sequence is 15 residues long. The J segment lost 5 bases and the V segment lost 5 bases, leaving 4 bases of the junction unmatched. The CDR3 spells CASSNGLAGEDTQYF. DNA for the CDR3: TGTGCCAGCAGTAACGGACTAGCGGGGGAAGATACGCAGTATTTT.

The rearrangement links TRBV9 to TRBJ2-3, with D perhaps TRBD2 (6 bases). Germline V gives CDR1 SGDLS, CDR2 YYNGEE. With 0 bases removed from V and 3 bases from J, the gap between germline ends came to 8 bases. The CDR3 has 14 amino acids. CDR3 sequence reads: CASSVARGTDTQYF. The DNA for the CDR3 is TGTGCCAGCAGCGTAGCGCGGGGTACAGATACGCAGTATTTT.

This clonotype was seen a few times. This chain uses TRBV28 with TRBJ2-7, with 9 bases lining up with TRBD1. CDR3 length: 14 amino acids. V shed 4 bases, J shed 2 bases, and the junction held 3 bases outside the gene matches. Germline assignment: CDR1 MDHEN and CDR2 SYDVKM. CDR3 sequence reads: CASSSDRGPYEQYV. The DNA for the CDR3 is TGTGCCAGCAGTTCGGACAGGGGCCCCTACGAGCAGTACGTC.

This clonotype was observed a few times. This chain uses TRBV20-1 with TRBJ2-1; D ambiguous. Germline CDR1 and CDR2: DFQATT and SNEGSKA (reference sequence). Deletions cut 0 bases from V and 9 bases from J, with 12 bases between. This CDR3 is built from 13 residues. For the CDR3, the DNA is TGCAGTGCTAGAGATGTAGGGTACGGTGAGCAGTTCTTC. This gives the protein CSARDVGYGEQFF.

This clonotype was seen just once. The gene calls are TRBV29-1 and TRBJ1-6; D gene uncertain. Trimming pared 7 bases from V and 6 bases from J, leaving 16 bases between. The CDR3 extends over 14 amino acids. Germline V gene lookup returns CDR1 SQVTM and CDR2 ANQGSEA. This CDR3 is CSALMGSLNSPLHF. In DNA, the CDR3 is TGCAGCGCGTTGATGGGCTCACTTAATTCACCCCTCCACTTT. Supplemented by reference TRBV29-1 and TRBJ1-6, the full variable domain reads SAVISQKPSRDICQRGTSLTIQCQVDSQVTMMFWYRQQPGQSLTLIATANQGSEATYESGFVIDKFPISRPNLTFSTLTVSNMSPEDSSIYLCSALMGSLNSPLHFGNGTRLTVT.

This chain joins TRBV12-3 or TRBV12-4 and TRBJ2-3; D possibly corresponds to TRBD2 (5 bases). The CDR3 is 15 amino acids. The germline V and J ends were trimmed by 6 bases and 0 bases, with 13 bases remaining between them. For the CDR3, the DNA is TGTGCCAGCAGCCTCTGGGGAGCTAGCACAGATACGCAGTATTTT. It encodes CASSLWGASTDTQYF.